The 21 T cell receptor beta chains in this list originate from one sample, sequenced in a study of shared clonotypes between healthy human individuals. Some clones are missing from TCRdb's copy, which holds only in-frame ones; the method was immunoSEQ multiplex PCR. The sample carries some 800,000 clones, around 92% recorded once. Naive CD8 cells lacked CD45RO and underwent positive selection for CCR7, leaving out terminally differentiated effector memory CD45RA+ cells. The specimen sequenced was naive CD8+ T cells sorted from blood. The origin of the receptors is a man younger than 45 in good health.

This clone was detected once. The chain is built from TRBV2 and TRBJ1-1, with D possibly TRBD1 on 6 matching bases. Germline V lookup: CDR1 SNHLY, CDR2 FYNNEI. The CDR3 covers 14 residues. Trimming removed 6 bases at V and 6 bases at J, with 17 bases between. CDR3 nucleotide sequence: TGTGCCAGCAGAGCGACAGGATCTTTTTCTGAAGCTTTCTTT. The encoded protein is CASRATGSFSEAFF.

This rearrangement joins TRBV11-2 to TRBJ2-3; 7 bases are shared with TRBD2. The CDR3 runs to 14 residues. CDR1 is SGHAT and CDR2 is FQNNGV in the germline V gene. Losses at the gene ends were 6 bases for V and 4 bases for J; bases not matched to a gene: 7. CDR3 sequence (DNA): TGTGCCAGCAGAACCAGCGGGATACCAGATACGCAGTATTTT. Translation: CASRTSGIPDTQYF.

V and J are TRBV29-1 and TRBJ2-3, with 9 bases identical to TRBD2. Germline assignment: CDR1 SQVTM and CDR2 ANQGSEA. The CDR3 has 18 amino acids. The ends lost 0 bases at V and 6 bases at J; junction bases unmatched: 16. The CDR3 spells CSVEEGLGTGLARDTQYF. The CDR3 bases are TGCAGCGTTGAAGAAGGACTCGGTACGGGACTAGCCAGGGATACGCAGTATTTT.

The gene calls are TRBV5-1 and TRBJ1-1; TRBD1 matches 8 bases. This CDR3 is 16 amino acids long. The junction had 7 bases not matched to a gene; V was cut back by 2 bases and J by 1 base. Germline lookup yields CDR1 SGHRS and CDR2 YFSETQ. This CDR3 is CASSLRPGQGNTEAFF. The CDR3 DNA is TGCGCCAGCAGCTTACGCCCTGGACAGGGGAACACTGAAGCTTTCTTT.

In the case of this clone: In the same sample, other DNA sequences code for this CDR3. The CDR3 sequence: CASSLLGGEETQYF. CDR3 nucleotide sequence: TGTGCCAGCAGTTTATTGGGGGGAGAGGAGACCCAGTACTTC. The J gene is TRBJ2-5, the V gene TRBV27, with D tentatively TRBD2 (6 bases). Germline-derived CDR1 and CDR2 are MNHEY and SMNVEV (reference sequence). Trimming took 1 base from V and 5 from J, leaving 11 bases between them. The CDR3 is 14 amino acids.

The chain is built from TRBV5-8 and TRBJ2-5; 10 positions agree with TRBD1. The germline V gene encodes CDR1 SGHTS and CDR2 YDEGEE. CDR3 length equals 16 residues. V was clipped by 3 bases and J by 0 bases; unmatched bases: 5. The CDR3 sequence is CASSSDRGLYQETQYF. The CDR3 nucleotides are TGTGCCAGCAGCTCCGACAGGGGGCTATACCAAGAGACCCAGTACTTC.

This clone was observed a single time. This sequence joins TRBV27 and TRBJ1-2; D might be TRBD1 (6 bases). CDR3 length: 12 residues. V was trimmed by 5 bases and J by 10 bases, leaving 14 bases between them. Germline V gene data show CDR1 as MNHEY and CDR2 as SMNVEV (reference sequence). CDR3 sequence reads: CASSPPAGDYTF. In DNA, the CDR3 is TGTGCCAGCAGTCCCCCGGCAGGGGACTACACCTTC.

The gene calls are TRBV13 and TRBJ2-1; 7 bases are shared with TRBD2. V shed 5 bases, J shed 1 base, and the junction held 8 bases outside the gene matches. This CDR3 has 16 amino acids. Germline values: CDR1 PRHDT, CDR2 FYEKMQ (reference sequence). The CDR3 region has the DNA TGTGCCAGCAGCAGTCTAGCGGAAATGTCCTACAATGAGCAGTTCTTC. Translating gives CASSSLAEMSYNEQFF.

On this clone itself: Other DNA sequences within the sample encode an identical CDR3. This chain connects TRBV19 to TRBJ2-7; D is uncertain. Germline V gene data show CDR1 as LNHDA and CDR2 as SQIVND (reference sequence). The CDR3 is 13 amino acids. V was shortened by 3 bases and J by 2 bases, with 8 bases between the two germline ends. The chain's CDR3 is CASSIGRAYEQYF. As DNA, the CDR3 is TGTGCCAGTAGTATCGGACGGGCCTACGAGCAGTACTTC.

This chain joins TRBV7-8 and TRBJ2-7; D is perhaps TRBD1 or TRBD2 (6 bases each). V lost 7 bases and J 1 base, leaving 35 bases between the germline ends. The CDR3 length is 21 residues. Germline V gene lookup returns CDR1 SGHVS and CDR2 FQNEAQ. CDR3 bases: TGTGCCAGCACCCTTAGTAGGGGGGTAGCGGCTCAGGGACCCCGATCCTACGAGCAGTACTTC. This sequence encodes CASTLSRGVAAQGPRSYEQYF. The variable domain in full, completed from reference TRBV7-8 and TRBJ2-7, reads GAGVSQSPRYKVAKRGQDVALRCDPISGHVSLFWYQQALGQGPEFLTYFQNEAQLDKSGLPSDRFFAERPEGSVSTLKIQRTQQEDSAVYLCASTLSRGVAAQGPRSYEQYFGPGTRLTVT.

This chain joins TRBV19 and TRBJ2-3, with 14 bases identical to TRBD2. The CDR3 is 15 residues long. The V and J ends lost 7 bases and 3 bases, in that order; junction bases with no gene match: 3. Per germline, CDR1 LNHDA and CDR2 SQIVND (reference sequence). This CDR3 reads CASKGTSGSTDTQYF. Here the CDR3 DNA reads TGTGCCAGTAAAGGGACTAGCGGGAGTACAGATACGCAGTATTTT.

V is TRBV28 and J is TRBJ2-7; a possible D gene is TRBD2 (5 bases). CDR3 size: 13 residues. The germline V gene encodes CDR1 MDHEN and CDR2 SYDVKM. The V end was cut by 6 bases, the J end by 3 bases, with 12 bases between. CDR3 loop: CASRPTGNYEQYF. In nucleotides, the CDR3 is TGTGCCAGCAGACCGACGGGGAACTACGAGCAGTACTTC. Full variable domain (missing parts from reference TRBV28 and TRBJ2-7): DVKVTQSSRYLVKRTGEKVFLECVQDMDHENMFWYRQDPGLGLRLIYFSYDVKMKEKGDIPEGYSVSREKKERFSLILESASTNQTSMYLCASRPTGNYEQYFGPGTRLTVT.

The V gene is TRBV29-1, the J gene TRBJ2-3; D possibly corresponds to TRBD1 (5 bases). This CDR3 has 16 amino acids. Germline V CDR1 and CDR2: SQVTM, ANQGSEA. V was cut by 7 bases and J by 1 base, with 21 bases left in between. The CDR3: CSANESDMGGTDTQYF. In nucleotides, the CDR3 is TGCAGCGCTAACGAATCGGACATGGGCGGCACAGATACGCAGTATTTT.

The chain joins TRBV14 to TRBJ1-2, with 8 bases aligning to TRBD1. From germline, CDR1 is SGHDN and CDR2 FVKESK. Trimming at V came to 1 base and at J to 3 bases, leaving 10 bases not matched to a gene. There are 17 residues in the CDR3. As DNA, the CDR3 is TGTGCCAGCAGCCAAGGACATTTTACAGGGGGAGACTATGGCTACACCTTC. Protein product: CASSQGHFTGGDYGYTF.

V gene TRBV28 combines with J gene TRBJ2-3; D is unresolved. Germline CDR1 is MDHEN and CDR2 is SYDVKM. Trimming pared 3 bases from V and 3 bases from J, leaving 10 bases between. The CDR3 totals 14 residues. The CDR3 sequence: CASSLASSTDTQYF. CDR3 sequence (DNA): TGTGCCAGCAGTTTGGCTTCGTCGACAGATACGCAGTATTTT.

CDR3 sequence: CASSFGLQLYEQYF. CDR3 nucleotides: TGTGCCAGCAGCTTTGGGCTACAACTCTACGAGCAGTACTTC. The rearrangement links TRBV11-2 to TRBJ2-7; D uncertain. This CDR3 comprises 14 residues. The V end lost 3 bases, the J end lost 3 bases, and 12 bases lay between the germline ends. CDR1 is SGHAT and CDR2 is FQNNGV in the germline V gene.

To note about this clone: At one end, the junction sequence differs from germline, possibly due to a read error. V usage is TRBV7-8 and J usage is TRBJ1-1; D is undetermined. The germline V gene has CDR1 SGHVS and CDR2 FQNEAQ. There are 14 residues in the CDR3. This chain's CDR3 is CVSTPSSMYTEAFF. CDR3 nucleotides: TGTGTCAGCACCCCCAGTTCGATGTACACTGAAGCTTTCTTT. Together with reference TRBV7-8 and TRBJ1-1, the CDR3 gives the full variable domain: GAGVSQSPRYKVAKRGQDVALRCDPISGHVSLFWYQQALGQGPEFLTYFQNEAQLDKSGLPSDRFFAERPEGSVSTLKIQRTQQEDSAVYLCVSTPSSMYTEAFFGQGTRLTVV.

Only one count was recorded for this clone. The J gene is TRBJ2-7, the V gene TRBV27, with 7 bases that match TRBD1. With 5 bases clipped from V and 2 bases from J, the junction kept 9 bases outside the gene matches. The CDR3 runs 15 residues. The germline V gene has CDR1 MNHEY and CDR2 SMNVEV (reference sequence). CDR3 bases: TGTGCCAGCAGTCTGCTATCCGGGACAGCCTACGAGCAGTACTTC. This gives the protein CASSLLSGTAYEQYF.

This chain connects TRBV7-9 to TRBJ2-2, with D tentatively TRBD1 or TRBD2 (5 bases each). The V end was cut by 8 bases, the J end by 0 bases, with 16 bases between. This CDR3 is built from 16 residues. Germline V lookup: CDR1 SEHNR, CDR2 FQNEAQ (reference sequence). The CDR3 is CASGLRGSSNTGELFF. DNA of the CDR3: TGTGCCAGCGGGTTGAGGGGCAGCTCGAACACCGGGGAGCTGTTTTTT.

The J gene is TRBJ2-2, the V gene TRBV4-1; TRBD2 aligns across 9 bases. The ends lost 0 bases at V and 1 base at J; junction bases unmatched: 6. Looked up from germline, CDR1 is MGHRA and CDR2 is YSYEKL. The CDR3 loop spans 18 amino acids. The CDR3 nucleotides read TGCGCCAGCAGCCAAGATGCGGGAGGGCCAGAGAACACCGGGGAGCTGTTTTTT. Its protein product is CASSQDAGGPENTGELFF.

Only one count was recorded for this clone. The sample contains more than one DNA sequence encoding this CDR3. The chain joins TRBV10-1 to TRBJ2-3; D not resolved. V lost 3 bases to trimming and J lost 0 bases, with 7 bases between them. The CDR3 loop spans 14 amino acids. Germline assignment: CDR1 WNHNN and CDR2 SYGVQD (reference sequence). CDR3 in DNA: TGCGCCAGCAGTGATGGCAGAAGCACAGATACGCAGTATTTT. It yields the protein CASSDGRSTDTQYF.